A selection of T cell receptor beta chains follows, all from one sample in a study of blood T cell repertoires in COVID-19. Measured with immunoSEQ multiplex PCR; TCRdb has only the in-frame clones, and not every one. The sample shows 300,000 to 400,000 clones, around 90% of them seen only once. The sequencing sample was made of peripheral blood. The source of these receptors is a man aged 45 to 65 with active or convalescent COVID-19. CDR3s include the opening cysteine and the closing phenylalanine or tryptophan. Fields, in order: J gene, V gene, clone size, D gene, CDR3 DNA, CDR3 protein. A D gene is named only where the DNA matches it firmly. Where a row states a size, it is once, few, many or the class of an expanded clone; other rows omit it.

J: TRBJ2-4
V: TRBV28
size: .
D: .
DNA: TGTGCCAGCAGTCCTCAACCAGGCGCAAAAAACATTCAGTACTTC
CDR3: CASSPQPGAKNIQYF

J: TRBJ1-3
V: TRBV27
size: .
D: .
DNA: TGTGCCAGCCATCCCCTTCAGACAGGCCACTCTGGAAACACCATATATTTT
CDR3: CASHPLQTGHSGNTIYF

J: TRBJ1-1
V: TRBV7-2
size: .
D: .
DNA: TGTGCCAGCAGCTCCAAGGACGGAAGGGGAACTGAAGCTTTCTTT
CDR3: CASSSKDGRGTEAFF

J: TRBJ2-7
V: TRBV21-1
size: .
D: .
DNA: TGTGCCAGCAGCCCCCTGGACAGGCTATCCTACGAGCAGTACTTC
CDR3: CASSPLDRLSYEQYF

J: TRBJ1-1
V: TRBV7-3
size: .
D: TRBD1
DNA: TGTGCCAGCAGCAGGACAGGCTCGGGCACTGAAGCTTTCTTT
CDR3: CASSRTGSGTEAFF

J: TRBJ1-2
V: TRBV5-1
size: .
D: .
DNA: TGCGCCAGCAGCTTGGTCGGTGGCTATGGCTACACCTTC
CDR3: CASSLVGGYGYTF

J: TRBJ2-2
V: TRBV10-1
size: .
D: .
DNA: TGCGCCAGCAGTGACAGGGGCGGGGAGCTGTTTTTT
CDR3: CASSDRGGELFF

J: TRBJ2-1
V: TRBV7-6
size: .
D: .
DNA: TGTGCCAGCAGCTTATTTGGGAGGACGGGGGAGGATGAGCAGTTCTTC
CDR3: CASSLFGRTGEDEQFF

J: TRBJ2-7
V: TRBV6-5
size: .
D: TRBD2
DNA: TGTGCCAGCAGTTACGCCAGCGGGGTTGACGAGCAGTACTTC
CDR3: CASSYASGVDEQYF

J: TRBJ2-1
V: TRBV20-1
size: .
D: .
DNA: TGCAGTGCTAGTCCCAGGGTCAATGAGCAGTTCTTC
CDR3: CSASPRVNEQFF

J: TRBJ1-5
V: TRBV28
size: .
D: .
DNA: TGTGCCAGCAACATATCGGGGAGGCGAAATCAGCCCCAGCATTTT
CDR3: CASNISGRRNQPQHF

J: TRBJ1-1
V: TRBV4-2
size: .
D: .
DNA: TGTGCCAGCAGCCAAGGGCAAGGGGCAGGGATGGACACTGAAGCTTTCTTT
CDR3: CASSQGQGAGMDTEAFF

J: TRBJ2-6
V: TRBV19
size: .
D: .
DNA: TGTGCCAGTGGACTTTCTGGGGCCAACGTCCTGACTTTC
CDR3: CASGLSGANVLTF

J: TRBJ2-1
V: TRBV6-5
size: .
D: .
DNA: TGTGCCAGCAGTTACTCGAGGGCCGAGAACAATGAGCAGTTCTTC
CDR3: CASSYSRAENNEQFF

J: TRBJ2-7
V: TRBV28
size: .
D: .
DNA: TGTGCCAGCAGTTCAGAAACAGGGAGCACCTACGAGCAGTACTTC
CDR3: CASSSETGSTYEQYF

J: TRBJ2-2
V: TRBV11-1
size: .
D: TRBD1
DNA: TGTGCCAGCAGCTGGGACAGCAACACCGGGGAGCTGTTTTTT
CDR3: CASSWDSNTGELFF

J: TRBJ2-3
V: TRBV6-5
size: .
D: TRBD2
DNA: TGTGCCAGCAGGATTAGCGGGGACACAGATACGCAGTATTTT
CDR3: CASRISGDTDTQYF

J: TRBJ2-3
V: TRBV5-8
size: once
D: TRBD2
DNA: TGTGCCAGCAGCTTCCATTTGAGCGGGAGGGGCGCAGATACGCAGTATTTT
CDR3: CASSFHLSGRGADTQYF

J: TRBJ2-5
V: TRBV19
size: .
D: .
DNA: TGTGCCAGTAGTATTTCTGACAGACAAGAGACCCAGTACTTC
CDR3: CASSISDRQETQYF

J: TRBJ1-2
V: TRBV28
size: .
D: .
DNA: TGTGCCGCGGGGCAGAAAGGCTATGGCTACACCTTC
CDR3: CAAGQKGYGYTF

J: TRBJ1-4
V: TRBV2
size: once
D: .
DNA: TGTGCCAGCAGTGAAGGGGTAGCAAATGAAAAACTGTTTTTT
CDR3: CASSEGVANEKLFF

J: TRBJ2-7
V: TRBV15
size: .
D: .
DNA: TGTGCCACCAGCAGAGATTTTGCGCGGCGGGTACCCTACGAGCAGTACTTC
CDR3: CATSRDFARRVPYEQYF

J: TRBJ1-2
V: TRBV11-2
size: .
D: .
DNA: TGTGCCAGCAGCTTAGGGCCCGCTAGGGAGGGCTACACCTTC
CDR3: CASSLGPAREGYTF

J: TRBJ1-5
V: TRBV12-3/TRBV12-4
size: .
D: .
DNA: TGTGCCAGCAGTCTCAGGGGCCAGCCCCAGCATTTT
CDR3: CASSLRGQPQHF

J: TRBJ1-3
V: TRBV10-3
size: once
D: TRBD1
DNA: TGTGCCATCAGTGAAGGGGGACAGGGAACTGGAAACACCATATATTTT
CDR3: CAISEGGQGTGNTIYF

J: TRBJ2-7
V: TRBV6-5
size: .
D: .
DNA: TGTGCCAGCAACCTCAGGGGTTACGAGCAGTACTTC
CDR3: CASNLRGYEQYF

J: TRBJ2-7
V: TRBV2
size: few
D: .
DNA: TGTGCCAGCAGTCCCCGGACACCTCCCTACGAGCAGTACTTC
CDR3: CASSPRTPPYEQYF

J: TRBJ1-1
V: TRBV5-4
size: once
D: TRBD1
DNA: TGTGCCAGCAGCTTGGGAGGCAGGGGGTATGGGGCTGAAGCTTTCTTT
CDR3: CASSLGGRGYGAEAFF

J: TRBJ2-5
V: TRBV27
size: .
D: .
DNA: TGTGCCAGCAGTTTCGCAGTCCAAGAGACCCAGTACTTC
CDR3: CASSFAVQETQYF

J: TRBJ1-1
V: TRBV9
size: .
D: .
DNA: TGTGCCAGCAGCGTAGATCCCAGGGGCGGCACTGAAGCTTTCTTT
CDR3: CASSVDPRGGTEAFF

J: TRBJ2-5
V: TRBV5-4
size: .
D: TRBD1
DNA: TGTGCCAGCAGCGGACAGGCCCAAGAGACCCAGTACTTC
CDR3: CASSGQAQETQYF

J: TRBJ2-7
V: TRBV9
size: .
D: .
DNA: TGTGCCAGCAGCGCCCAGGAGGGCGAGCAGTACTTC
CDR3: CASSAQEGEQYF

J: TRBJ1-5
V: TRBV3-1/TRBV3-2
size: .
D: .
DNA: TGTGCCAGCAGCCAAGGGGGGAGGTTGGGCAATCAGCCCCAGCATTTT
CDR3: CASSQGGRLGNQPQHF

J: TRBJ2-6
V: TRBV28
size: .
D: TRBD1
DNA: TGTGCCAGCAGCCAGGGGCAGGGGGCGATGGGGGCCAACGTCCTGACTTTC
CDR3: CASSQGQGAMGANVLTF

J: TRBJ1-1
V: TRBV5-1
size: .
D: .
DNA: TGCGCCAGCAGCCGAGGGACTGGGAACACTGAAGCTTTCTTT
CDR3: CASSRGTGNTEAFF

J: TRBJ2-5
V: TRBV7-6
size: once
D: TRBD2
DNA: TGTGCCAGCACTACCCTGACTAGCGGGGGTGGGGAGACCCAGTACTTC
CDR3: CASTTLTSGGGETQYF

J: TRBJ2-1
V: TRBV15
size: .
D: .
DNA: TGTGCCACCAGCAGAGTGGGCGGGAATGGGAGAGGTGAGCAGTTCTTC
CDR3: CATSRVGGNGRGEQFF

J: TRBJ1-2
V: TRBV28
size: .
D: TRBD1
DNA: TGTGCCAGCACCGACGGGACAGGGTACTATGGCTACACCTTC
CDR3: CASTDGTGYYGYTF

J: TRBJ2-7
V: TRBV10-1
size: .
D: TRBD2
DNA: TGCGCCAGCAGTGACCCCGGGACTAGCGGACTACAGCAGTACTTC
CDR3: CASSDPGTSGLQQYF

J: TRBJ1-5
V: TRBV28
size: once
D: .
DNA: TGTGCCAGCAGTGTAGTTGCCAGGTCTAGCAATCAGCCCCAGCATTTT
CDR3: CASSVVARSSNQPQHF

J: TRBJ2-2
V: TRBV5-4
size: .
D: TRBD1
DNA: TGTGCCAGCAGCTCCACCGGGGGGACAGGGCCCACCGGGGAGCTGTTTTTT
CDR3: CASSSTGGTGPTGELFF

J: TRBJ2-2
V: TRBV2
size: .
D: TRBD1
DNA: TGTGCCAGCCAAGGACAGGGGGGCTATACCGGGGAGCTGTTTTTT
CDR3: CASQGQGGYTGELFF

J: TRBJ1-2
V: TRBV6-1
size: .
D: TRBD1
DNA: TGTGCCAGCAGTGAATCCTTGGGACAGGATAATGGCTACACCTTC
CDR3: CASSESLGQDNGYTF

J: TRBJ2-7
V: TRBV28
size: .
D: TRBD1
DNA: TGTGCCAGCAGTCCATTACAGGGGGTACTGTCCTACGAGCAGTACTTC
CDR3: CASSPLQGVLSYEQYF

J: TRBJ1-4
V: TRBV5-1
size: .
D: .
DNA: TGCGCCAGCAGCGTCTCAGGTGCAACTAATGAAAAACTGTTTTTT
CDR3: CASSVSGATNEKLFF

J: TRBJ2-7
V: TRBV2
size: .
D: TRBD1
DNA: TGTGCCAGCACTAAGACGGCCCGGGACAGGCACTACGAGCAGTACTTC
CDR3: CASTKTARDRHYEQYF

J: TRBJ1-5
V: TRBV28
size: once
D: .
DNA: TGTGCCAGCAGTTTAGGAGGGAGGTGGCCCCAGCATTTT
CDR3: CASSLGGRWPQHF

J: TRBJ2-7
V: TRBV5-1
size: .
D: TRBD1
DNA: TGCGCCAGCAGCTTGGGTGCAGGGGACAGCTACGAGCAGTACTTC
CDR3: CASSLGAGDSYEQYF

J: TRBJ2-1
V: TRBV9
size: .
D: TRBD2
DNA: TGTGCCAGCAGCGCCCGACGGGGACTAGCGGGAAGGCCCCCATTGGATGAGCAGTTCTTC
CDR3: CASSARRGLAGRPPLDEQFF

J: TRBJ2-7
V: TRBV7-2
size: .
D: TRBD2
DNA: TGTGCCAGCAGCTCGTTAGCGGGAGCGGCCCACGAGCAGTACTTC
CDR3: CASSSLAGAAHEQYF

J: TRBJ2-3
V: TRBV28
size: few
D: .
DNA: TGTGCCAGCAACATAGGAGGGCCGTTAGATACGCAGTATTTT
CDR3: CASNIGGPLDTQYF

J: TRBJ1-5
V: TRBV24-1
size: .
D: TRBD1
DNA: TGTGCCACCAGTGATTCTGACAGGGGGGCCCGGCAGCCCCAGCATTTT
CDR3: CATSDSDRGARQPQHF

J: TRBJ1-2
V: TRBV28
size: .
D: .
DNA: TGTGCCAGCAGCTTACAGGGTTACGGCTACACCTTC
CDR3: CASSLQGYGYTF

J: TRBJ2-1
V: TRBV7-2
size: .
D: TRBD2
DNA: TGTGCCAGCAGCCAGGGACTAGCGGGGGGCCTTGGCAATGAGCAGTTCTTC
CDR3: CASSQGLAGGLGNEQFF